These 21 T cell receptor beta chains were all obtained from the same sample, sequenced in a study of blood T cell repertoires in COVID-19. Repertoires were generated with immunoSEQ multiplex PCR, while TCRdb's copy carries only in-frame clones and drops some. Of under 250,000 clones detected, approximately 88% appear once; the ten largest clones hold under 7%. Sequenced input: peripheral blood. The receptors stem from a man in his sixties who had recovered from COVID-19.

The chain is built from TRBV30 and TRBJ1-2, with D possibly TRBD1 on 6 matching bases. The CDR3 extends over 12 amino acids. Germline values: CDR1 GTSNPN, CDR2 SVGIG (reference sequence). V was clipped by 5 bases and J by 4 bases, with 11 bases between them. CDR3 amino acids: CAWARDTYGYTF. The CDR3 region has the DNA TGTGCCTGGGCCCGGGACACCTATGGCTACACCTTC.

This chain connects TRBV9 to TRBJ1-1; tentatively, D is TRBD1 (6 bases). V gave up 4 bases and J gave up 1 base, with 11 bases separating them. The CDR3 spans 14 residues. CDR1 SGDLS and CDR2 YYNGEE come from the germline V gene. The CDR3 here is CASSQGHPNTEAFF. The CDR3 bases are TGTGCCAGCAGCCAGGGACACCCGAACACTGAAGCTTTCTTT.

This CDR3 is CASRRALGESGSEAFF. The CDR3 coding sequence is TGTGCCAGCAGAAGGGCCTTGGGGGAGAGCGGGAGTGAAGCTTTCTTT. V usage is TRBV6-6 and J usage is TRBJ1-1, with D perhaps TRBD1 (5 bases). Trimming took 6 bases from V and 7 from J, leaving 24 bases between them. This CDR3 is built from 16 residues. The germline V gene encodes CDR1 MNHNY and CDR2 SVGAGI (reference sequence).

CDR3 nucleotide sequence: TGTGCCAGCAGAGCGGACAGGGTCGCTGGGGCCAACGTCCTGACTTTC. It encodes CASRADRVAGANVLTF. The genes are TRBV28 and TRBJ2-6; 8 bases match TRBD1. This CDR3 has 16 amino acids. Germline CDR1 is MDHEN and CDR2 is SYDVKM. Trimming cost V 6 bases and J 2 bases; bases outside gene matches: 6.

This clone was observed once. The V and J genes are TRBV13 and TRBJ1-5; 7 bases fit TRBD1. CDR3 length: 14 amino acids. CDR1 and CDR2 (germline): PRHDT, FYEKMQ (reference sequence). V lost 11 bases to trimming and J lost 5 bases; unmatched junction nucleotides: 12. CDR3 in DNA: TGTGCCTGGGGATTCGACAGGGCGGATCAGCCCCAGCATTTT. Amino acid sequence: CAWGFDRADQPQHF.

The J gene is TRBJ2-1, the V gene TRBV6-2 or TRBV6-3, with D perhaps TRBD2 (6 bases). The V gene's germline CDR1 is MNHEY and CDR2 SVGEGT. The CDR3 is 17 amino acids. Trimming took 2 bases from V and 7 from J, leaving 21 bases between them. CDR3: CASSYRGYLRAGNEQFF. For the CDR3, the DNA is TGTGCCAGCAGTTACCGAGGCTACCTAAGGGCGGGGAATGAGCAGTTCTTC.

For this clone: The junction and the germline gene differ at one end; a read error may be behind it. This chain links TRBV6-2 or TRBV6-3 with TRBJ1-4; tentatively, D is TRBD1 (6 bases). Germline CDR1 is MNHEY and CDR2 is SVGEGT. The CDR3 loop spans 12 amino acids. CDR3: CASSYSAMDRTF. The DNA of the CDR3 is TGTGCCAGCAGTTACTCGGCGATGGACAGAACCTTT.

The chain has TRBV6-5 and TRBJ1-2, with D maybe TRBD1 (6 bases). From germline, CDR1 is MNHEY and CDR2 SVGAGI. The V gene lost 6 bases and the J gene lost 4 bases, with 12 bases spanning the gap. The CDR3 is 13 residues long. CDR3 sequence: CASRLTGSYGYTF. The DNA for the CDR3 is TGTGCCAGCAGGCTGACAGGCAGCTATGGCTACACCTTC.

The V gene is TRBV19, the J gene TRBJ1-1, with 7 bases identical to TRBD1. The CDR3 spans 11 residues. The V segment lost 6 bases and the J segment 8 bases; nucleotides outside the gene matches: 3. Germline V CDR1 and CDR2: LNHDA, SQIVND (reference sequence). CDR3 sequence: CASRDRREAFF. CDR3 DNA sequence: TGTGCCAGTAGGGACAGGCGGGAAGCTTTCTTT.

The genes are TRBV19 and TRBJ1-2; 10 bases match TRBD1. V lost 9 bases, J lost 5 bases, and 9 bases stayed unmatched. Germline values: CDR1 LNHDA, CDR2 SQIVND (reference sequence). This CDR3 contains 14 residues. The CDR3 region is CASRGGQGIYGYTF. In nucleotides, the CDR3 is TGTGCCAGCAGGGGGGGACAGGGGATTTATGGCTACACCTTC.

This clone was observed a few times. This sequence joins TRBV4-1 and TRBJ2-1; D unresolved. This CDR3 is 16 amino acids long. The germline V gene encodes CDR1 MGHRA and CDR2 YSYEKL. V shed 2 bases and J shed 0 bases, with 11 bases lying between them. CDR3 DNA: TGCGCCAGCAGCCAAATTGATCTAGTCTCCTACAATGAGCAGTTCTTC. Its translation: CASSQIDLVSYNEQFF.

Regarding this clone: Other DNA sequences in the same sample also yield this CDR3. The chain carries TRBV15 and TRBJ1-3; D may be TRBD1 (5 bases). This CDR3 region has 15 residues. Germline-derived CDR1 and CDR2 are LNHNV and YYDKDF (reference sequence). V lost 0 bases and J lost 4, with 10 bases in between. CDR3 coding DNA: TGTGCCACCAGCAGAGATCCAGGGTCCGGAAACACCATATATTTT. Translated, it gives CATSRDPGSGNTIYF. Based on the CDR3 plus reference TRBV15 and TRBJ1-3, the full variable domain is DAMVIQNPRYQVTQFGKPVTLSCSQTLNHNVMYWYQQKSSQAPKLLFHYYDKDFNNEADTPDNFQSRRPNTSFCFLDIRSPGLGDTAMYLCATSRDPGSGNTIYFGEGSWLTVV.

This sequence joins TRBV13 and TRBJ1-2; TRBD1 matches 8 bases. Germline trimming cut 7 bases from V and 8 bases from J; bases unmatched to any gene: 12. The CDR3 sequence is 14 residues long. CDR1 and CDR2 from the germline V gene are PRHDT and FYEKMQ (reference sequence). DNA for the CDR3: TGTGCCAGCAACGTACAGGGGGTATTGCGGGGCTACACCTTC. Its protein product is CASNVQGVLRGYTF.

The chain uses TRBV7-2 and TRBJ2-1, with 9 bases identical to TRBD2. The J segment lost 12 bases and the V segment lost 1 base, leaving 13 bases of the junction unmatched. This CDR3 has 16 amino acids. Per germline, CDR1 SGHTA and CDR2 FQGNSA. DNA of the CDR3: TGTGCCAGCAGCTTAGTAGGGGGACTAGCCCCCGTGGGGCAGTTCTTC. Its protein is CASSLVGGLAPVGQFF.

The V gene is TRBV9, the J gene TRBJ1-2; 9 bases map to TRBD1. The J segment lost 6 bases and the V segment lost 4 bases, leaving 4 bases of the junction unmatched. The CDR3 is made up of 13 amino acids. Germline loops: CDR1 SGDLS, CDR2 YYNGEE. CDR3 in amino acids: CASSTGQGDGYTF. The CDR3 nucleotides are TGTGCCAGCAGCACGGGACAGGGTGATGGCTACACCTTC. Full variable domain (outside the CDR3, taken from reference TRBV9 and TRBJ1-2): DSGVTQTPKHLITATGQRVTLRCSPRSGDLSVYWYQQSLDQGLQFLIQYYNGEERAKGNILERFSAQQFPDLHSELNLSSLELGDSALYFCASSTGQGDGYTFGSGTRLTVV.

The CDR3 is CASSLSPGYEQYF. CDR3 DNA sequence: TGCGCCAGCAGCTTGAGCCCCGGCTACGAGCAGTACTTC. The chain is built from TRBV5-1 and TRBJ2-7; no clear D. Trimming left V 1 base short and J 3 bases short, with 8 bases between. This CDR3 region has 13 residues. The germline V gene has CDR1 SGHRS and CDR2 YFSETQ.

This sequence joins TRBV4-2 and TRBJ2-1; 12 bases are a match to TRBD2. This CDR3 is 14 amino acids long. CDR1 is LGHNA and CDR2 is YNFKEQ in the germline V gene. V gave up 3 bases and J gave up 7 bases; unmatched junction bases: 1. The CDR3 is CASSHGLAGNEQFF. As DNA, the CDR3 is TGTGCCAGCAGCCATGGACTAGCGGGGAATGAGCAGTTCTTC.

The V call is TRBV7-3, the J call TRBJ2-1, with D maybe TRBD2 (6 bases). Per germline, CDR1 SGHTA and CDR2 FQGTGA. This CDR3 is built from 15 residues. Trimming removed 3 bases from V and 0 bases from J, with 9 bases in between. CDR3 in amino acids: CASSLIADSYNEQFF. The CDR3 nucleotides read TGTGCCAGCAGCTTGATAGCGGACTCCTACAATGAGCAGTTCTTC.

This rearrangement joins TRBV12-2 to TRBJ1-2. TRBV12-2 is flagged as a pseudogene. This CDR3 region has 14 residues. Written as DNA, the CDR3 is TGTGCAAGTCGCTTAGAAAGCGGGGATCGTGGCTACACCTTC. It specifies CASRLESGDRGYTF.

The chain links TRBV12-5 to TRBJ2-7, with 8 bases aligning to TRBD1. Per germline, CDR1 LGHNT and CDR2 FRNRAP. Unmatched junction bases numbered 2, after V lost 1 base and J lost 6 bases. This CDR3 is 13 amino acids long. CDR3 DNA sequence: TGTGCTAGTGGTTTGGCCCAGGGGGCCGAGCAGTACTTC. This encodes CASGLAQGAEQYF.

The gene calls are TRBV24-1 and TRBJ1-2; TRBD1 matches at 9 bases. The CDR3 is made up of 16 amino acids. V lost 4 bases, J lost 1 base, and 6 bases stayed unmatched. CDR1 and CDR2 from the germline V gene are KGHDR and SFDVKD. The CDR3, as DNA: TGTGCCACCAGTGAGGACCTGGGACAGGGTAACTATGGCTACACCTTC. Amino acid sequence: CATSEDLGQGNYGYTF.